This T cell receptor (beta chain) was retrieved from a study of blood T cell repertoires in COVID-19. Whole-study context: Samples taken during acute and convalescent COVID-19 were collected in the United States, Italy and Spain. T cells, B-cell-depleted T cells, or PBMCs provided the cDNA or gDNA that served as material.

CDR3 length equals 11 residues. The germline V gene encodes CDR1 LNHDA and CDR2 SQIVND (reference sequence). Trimming removed 10 bases from V and 13 bases from J, with 17 bases in between. Sequenced by immunoSEQ multiplex PCR; TCRdb stores in-frame clones only, minus some. The data contain about 310,000 clones, about 85% of them singletons. The source is a man younger than 30 with active or convalescent COVID-19. The chain has TRBV19 and TRBJ2-1; the D gene is possibly TRBD2 (5 bases). Sequencing used peripheral blood. The CDR3 loop reads CANLGLLHQFF. CDR3 coding DNA: TGTGCCAACCTAGGACTCCTGCACCAGTTCTTC.